The entry below gives a single TCR beta chain sequence along with its context. The data stem from a study of cytomegalovirus exposure and HLA in healthy donors. This CDR3 is 14 amino acids long. Between the trimmed V and J ends, which lost 6 bases and 2 bases, there was a span of 13 bases. Germline V CDR1 and CDR2: MNHNS, SASEGT. The study ran its PCR with 60 Vbeta and 13 Jbeta primers. Sequencing used immunoSEQ multiplex PCR; TCRdb keeps in-frame clones, though not all of them. The sample has roughly 180,000 clones, 80% to 85% seen once. This receptor was obtained from a woman between 18 and 29 years old in good health and CMV-seropositive. Sequenced material: PBMCs. J is TRBJ2-5 and V is TRBV6-1; D might be TRBD1 (5 bases). The CDR3 reads CASRTGHSQETQYF. As DNA, the CDR3 is TGTGCCAGCAGGACTGGACACTCGCAAGAGACCCAGTACTTC.